This TCR beta chain was captured by sequencing in a study of shared clonotypes between healthy human individuals. Findings and limits, study-wide: Genetic and exposure-history diversity was limited by the few donors.

In the study's own analysis: With immunoSEQ giving junction-only sequences and no quality scores, filtering differed. The assay was immunoSEQ multiplex PCR, and TCRdb's table has in-frame clones only and misses some. That table gives V, J and clone size, and the DNA gave D and trimming. The table shows 470,000 or so clones, with roughly 80% occurring only once. Trimming shortened V by 5 bases and J by 3 bases, and 9 bases separated the two germline ends. Germline values: CDR1 SGHTA, CDR2 FQGTGA. The CDR3 has 13 amino acids. Comments on this clone: Its antigen is still unknown. Other DNA sequences of this sample code for an identical CDR3.

Study donors comprised healthy, HIV-negative adults devoid of recent acute infection or vaccination. The chain combines TRBV7-3 with TRBJ2-3, with D possibly being TRBD2 (6 bases). This sequence originates from a woman aged 35 to 49 in good health. Some clones in this sample may be carry-over from other donors' samples. Material for sequencing was PBMCs. DNA of the CDR3: TGTGCCAGCAGCCCCCGGGGGACAGATACGCAGTATTTT. The encoded protein is CASSPRGTDTQYF.